This TCR beta chain comes out of a study of cytomegalovirus exposure and HLA in healthy donors (dated by TCRdb to 2016 to 2017). General notes on the study: An earlier analysis of about 530 of the donors reported 250 to 300 Gb of sequence data and around 110 million unique TCR beta sequences obtained from some 170 million T cells. Typing coverage varied by locus: 629-630 donors for A, B, C, DRB1 and DQB1; under 550 for DQA1; approximately 610 for DPA1; around 450 for DPB1. The study was designed to test whether signatures of past pathogen exposure could be identified by cataloging public T cell receptors. To study patterns of TCR occurrence, a later analysis re-analyzed previously published TCR beta repertoires from around 700 donors and added high-resolution HLA genotyping. Of the roughly 400 genotyped donors, about 84% fell in the genetic ancestry cluster associated with self-reported Caucasian donors. The study used immunosequencing to profile the T cell repertoires of 666 subjects and linked those repertoires to cytomegalovirus serostatus. HLA typing covered class I and class II loci at four-digit resolution. Rather than drawing on any new phenotypic data, the later analysis identified candidate immune exposures from TCR beta sequences and the way those sequences occurred across donors. A handful of DR-DQ haplotypes were handled as single units for association and clustering because linkage in the cohort was strong. An early release that covered roughly 600 HLA-typed donors contained about 300 gigabases of sequencing data and 85 million to 100 million unique TCR sequences. Along with the approximately 650-subject first cohort, a separate validation cohort of 120 different subjects was used. Across 398 genotyped donors of the cohort, an average of about 240,000 unique TCR beta nucleotide sequences per donor were sequenced, and 15% to 20% of those sequences were non-productive. An earlier analysis of 587 of the donors used high-throughput TCR beta sequencing to judge whether each TCR beta V gene segment behaved as functional or pseudogenic. Donor age, sex, ethnicity and CMV serostatus were compiled together with the repertoire data. All discovery cohort repertoires had been generated using a single sequencing platform. The study combined high-throughput TCR immunosequencing, statistical association of individual TCRs with disease status, and machine learning to predict cytomegalovirus infection status. In a later genetic analysis, genome-wide SNP genotypes for about three fifths of the 666 donors were used, and that subset was treated as a discovery cohort.

General conclusions and limits of the study: It was suggested by the authors that the approach could potentially be generalized to other disease states and immunological phenotypes. A group of highly shared sequence variants was considered likely to be a technical artifact of the sequencing pipeline. A further reported finding was that TCR beta sequences accurately predicted the HLA-A and HLA-B alleles for most subjects in the first cohort. The presence/absence analyses assumed that sequencing depth was roughly uniform across donors, and that assumption may not be true. In a later analysis, some 18,000 TCR beta sequences were associated with specific HLA alleles at a false discovery rate of 0.05. The only immune exposure information available for the cohort was CMV serostatus. Correlated functional status among segregating V segments might reflect linkage disequilibrium, but an unknown experimental factor could not be ruled out. This cohort had only TCR beta chains sequenced, and the lack of alpha or paired-chain data limited which features could be detected. In a later analysis, TCR association rates were found to vary across HLA loci, with the most associated TCRs seen for DRB1 alleles and the fewest for HLA-C alleles. In an earlier analysis of some 500 of the donors, most TCR beta V segments appeared in productive rearrangements about 87% or about 30% of the time, broadly matching IMGT annotations. A later genetic analysis reported fewer N-insertions in productive TCRs among donors in an Asian-associated ancestry cluster than the approximately 700-donor mean. When HLA alleles, especially DR and DQ, strongly co-occurred, TCR associations were difficult to assign to individual alleles. In a later genetic analysis, a missense DCLRE1C variant was associated with V-gene and J-gene trimming of TCR beta chains, and the association was replicated in an independent cohort. In a later analysis, several top co-occurrence clusters were reported to appear linked to parvovirus B19, influenza, CMV and Epstein-Barr virus. In both the original and validation cohorts, the classifier was reported to diagnose cytomegalovirus status with high specificity and sensitivity. Because counts were too low, roughly 16 rarely observed V segments, including chromosome 9 orphons, were left out of the earlier analysis of 587 of the donors. The 87-base-pair reads could not distinguish some IMGT-functional V segments, including TRBV6-2 and TRBV6-3, so those segments were excluded. A total of fewer than 200 TCR beta chains were listed by the study as associated with cytomegalovirus. While some public TCRs were present in many individuals, most TCR sequences turned up only very rarely across donors. Most CMV-associated TCR beta chains appeared to be HLA-restricted in a later analysis, and the HLA associations seemed to be driven largely by CMV exposure. Because HLA typing was missing for some donors at each locus, association tests included only the typed subset. In a later analysis, HLA-associated TCR beta chains showed more clonal expansion and lower generation probabilities than non-associated chains that were equally common. In vitro tests confirmed that a few of the cytomegalovirus-associated TCR beta chains recognize cytomegalovirus antigens.

Library preparation used the immunoSEQ multiplex PCR assay. For the multiplex PCR, a mixture combining 60 forward primers for TCR Vbeta segments and 13 reverse primers for TCR Jbeta segments was used. The CDR3 region of rearranged TCR beta genes was amplified from genomic DNA by a multiplex PCR assay. On the Illumina HiSeq System, the amplified TCR beta libraries were sequenced as 87-base-pair reads. Regarding the original processing steps: A later analysis counted about 82 million unique TCR beta chains across the 700 or so repertoires, and about 10 million of these chains were shared by at least two donors. To remove PCR and sequencing errors, raw reads were error-corrected and collapsed into unique sequences using a nearest-neighbor algorithm that merged closely related sequences. Alignment of CDR3 sequences to IMGT reference sequences was used to assign V, D and J gene segments. For a sequence to be retained, a match of at least six nucleotides was required to both a V gene segment and a J gene segment. Rearrangements were classified as productive when the CDR3 lacked stop codons and remained in frame with V and J, and all other rearrangements were classified as non-productive. CDR3 was defined according to IMGT convention as the region running from the second conserved V-encoded cysteine to the conserved J-encoded phenylalanine. In an earlier analysis of more than 550 of the donors, sequences lacking an unambiguous match to a single V gene segment were excluded. An earlier analysis of approximately 590 of the donors called V segments functional above 56.7% productive rearrangements and segregating when the between-donor standard deviation exceeded 5%. A statistical classification framework was built for diagnosing cytomegalovirus status from the catalog of TCR beta chain sequences. A later analysis assigned V and J genes by comparing TCR nucleotide sequences with IMGT/GENE-DB human TR gene sequences. The TCRdist pipeline was used in a later analysis to assign CDR3 sequences and most-parsimonious VDJ recombination scenarios. In a later analysis, each TCR beta chain was defined by its CDR3 amino acid sequence together with its V-gene family, and reads lacking a unique V-gene family were excluded. In a later analysis, around 650 highly shared, low-generation-probability nucleotide sequences were removed to address suspected cross-contamination and a sequencing artifact. A later analysis calculated a clonal expansion index for each public chain from normalized within-repertoire ranks of inferred template counts. In a later analysis, generation probabilities were computed with a VDJ recombination model fitted to out-of-frame rearrangements, and the resulting probabilities were checked against IGoR. A later analysis scored TCR-TCR, TCR-HLA and TCR-CMV co-occurrence with hypergeometric tests, applying a repertoire-size bias correction to TCR pairs. A later analysis estimated false discovery rates by permuting HLA or CMV assignments 20 times. In a later analysis, co-occurring TCRs were grouped using DBSCAN, with TCRdist sequence similarity added in when clustering inside HLA-allele-positive subsets. Repertoires with fewer than 30,000 or more than 120,000 public chains were left out of co-occurrence clustering, as were about five repertoires with anomalous nucleotide sharing. TCRdb obtained this table from immuneACCESS and retained in-frame rearrangements with V and J assigned. These tables miss some clones; where compared with another copy, unresolved V genes account for less than half of the shortfall, and the remainder is unexplained. D and trimming come from the DNA, and the V and J calls and clone size come from that table. Recorded for this sample are some 180,000 clones; around 90% of them occurred a single time. The top ten clones comprise under 1.2% of the sample.

As concerns this clone: Its binding antigen is unknown. No base quality values were provided; no much bigger clone lies one nucleotide off.

In total, over 600 healthy bone marrow donors made up the cohort. Cohort members were all nominally healthy when sampled, although unrecorded immune exposures were likely present. The donor tested CMV seronegative and was one of the 352 seronegative cohort members. A peripheral blood sample was collected from each donor, and TCR beta sequencing was performed on peripheral blood mononuclear cells. The Qiagen DNeasy Blood Extraction Kit was used to extract genomic DNA from the blood cell samples. V lost 7 bases and J lost 2 bases; the stretch between them is 12 bases long. As encoded in the germline V gene, CDR1 is SNHLY while CDR2 is FYNNEI. The CDR3 sequence holds 13 residues, the cysteine and phenylalanine included. CDR3 DNA is the only sequence kept; it has 39 bases, read in frame from the first base.

Input material: PBMCs. The sequence links TRBV2 to TRBJ2-7; the D gene is possibly TRBD1, with 5 bases matching. This receptor was obtained from a boy younger than 10 in good health and CMV-seronegative. The nucleotides read TGTGCCAGCAAGGTCCAGGGTCCCTACGAGCAGTACTTC. This gives the protein CASKVQGPYEQYF. Full variable domain (CDR3 extended with the reference TRBV2 and TRBJ2-7 proteins): EPEVTQTPSHQVTQMGQEVILRCVPISNHLYFYWYRQILGQKVEFLVSFYNNEISEKSEIFDDQFSVERPDGSNFTLKIRSTKLEDSAMYFCASKVQGPYEQYFGPGTRLTVT.